This TCR beta chain was identified in a study of technical replicates of blood from several donors. V was shortened by 4 bases and J by 2 bases, with 22 bases between the two germline ends. There are 17 residues in the CDR3. Germline values: CDR1 SGHRS, CDR2 YFSETQ. Only in-frame clones appear in the TCRdb table, and some are missing; sequencing was by immunoSEQ multiplex PCR. The table has about 100,000 clones, about 94% seen once. The genes are TRBV5-1 and TRBJ2-7, with D perhaps TRBD2 (6 bases). Sequencing used T cells isolated from PBMCs. The TCR comes from a human donor in good health. Here the CDR3 DNA reads TGCGCCAGCAGCCTACAACCGCTAGCGAGAGAACCCTACGAGCAGTACTTC. This sequence encodes CASSLQPLAREPYEQYF.